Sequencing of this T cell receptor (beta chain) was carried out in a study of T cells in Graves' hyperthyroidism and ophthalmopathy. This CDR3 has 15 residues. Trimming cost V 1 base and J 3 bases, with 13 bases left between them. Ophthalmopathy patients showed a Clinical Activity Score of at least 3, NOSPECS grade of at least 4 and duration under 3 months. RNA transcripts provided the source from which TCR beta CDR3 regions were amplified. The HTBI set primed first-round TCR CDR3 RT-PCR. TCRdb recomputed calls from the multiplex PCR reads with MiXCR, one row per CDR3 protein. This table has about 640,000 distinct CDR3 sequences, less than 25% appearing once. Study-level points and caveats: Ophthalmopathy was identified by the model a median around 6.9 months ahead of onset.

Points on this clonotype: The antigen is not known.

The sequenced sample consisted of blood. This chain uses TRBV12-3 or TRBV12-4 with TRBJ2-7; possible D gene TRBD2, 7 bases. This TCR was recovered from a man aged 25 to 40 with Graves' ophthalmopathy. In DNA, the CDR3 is TGTGCCAGCAGTTTAGAGGGGGGGGCCCACTACGAGCAGTACTTC. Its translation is CASSLEGGAHYEQYF.